The 5 T cell receptor beta chains below were found in one sample sequenced in a study of blood T cell repertoires in COVID-19. The data were produced by immunoSEQ multiplex PCR, yet TCRdb's version contains in-frame clones alone and is incomplete. The sample lists around 82,000 clones, about nine tenths seen once, with 6% to 7.5% in the top ten. The sequencing input was peripheral blood. All receptors come from a human donor in a cohort sampled during active COVID-19.

V and J are TRBV5-1 and TRBJ2-3; 8 nucleotides align to TRBD1. V was clipped by 2 bases and J by 0 bases; unmatched bases: 14. In germline, CDR1 is SGHRS, CDR2 YFSETQ. This CDR3 is 19 amino acids long. The CDR3, as DNA: TGCGCCAGCAGCTTCGGATTGCGGAGAGGACAGGGTAGCACAGATACGCAGTATTTT. Protein sequence: CASSFGLRRGQGSTDTQYF. Variable domain in full (rest from reference TRBV5-1 and TRBJ2-3): KAGVTQTPRYLIKTRGQQVTLSCSPISGHRSVSWYQQTPGQGLQFLFEYFSETQRNKGNFPGRFSGRQFSNSRSEMNVSTLELGDSALYLCASSFGLRRGQGSTDTQYFGPGTRLTVL.

This chain uses TRBV29-1 with TRBJ2-7; TRBD1 aligns across 9 bases. Looked up from germline, CDR1 is SQVTM and CDR2 is ANQGSEA. The CDR3 runs to 14 residues. With V trimmed by 4 bases and J by 2 bases, 6 bases remained unmatched. CDR3 DNA sequence: TGCAGCGTTGGGGGGGGACAGGGCGCCTACGAGCAGTACTTC. The encoded protein is CSVGGGQGAYEQYF.

This clone was recorded once. The chain has TRBV7-2 and TRBJ2-5, with 11 bases that match TRBD1. After removal of 6 bases from V and 4 bases from J, the junction contained 4 bases not matched to a gene. CDR3 length: 14 residues. Germline V gene lookup returns CDR1 SGHTA and CDR2 FQGNSA. Here the CDR3 DNA reads TGTGCCAGCAGGCGGGACAGGGGGACAGAGACCCAGTACTTC. It is translated as CASRRDRGTETQYF.

The rearrangement uses TRBV5-1 and TRBJ2-6; 10 bases agree with TRBD1. Germline V gene data show CDR1 as SGHRS and CDR2 as YFSETQ. The CDR3 length is 18 residues. Trimming cost V 4 bases and J 0 bases; bases outside gene matches: 7. In DNA, the CDR3 is TGCGCCAGCAGCACCGGACAGGGGGTCCTCTCTGGGGCCAACGTCCTGACTTTC. This codes for CASSTGQGVLSGANVLTF.

The rearrangement joins TRBV3-1 (or the pseudogene TRBV3-2) to TRBJ2-7; TRBD2 might be the D (5 bases). Trimming took 1 base from V and 6 from J, leaving 7 bases between them. This CDR3 has 12 amino acids. Germline CDR1 LGHDT, CDR2 YNNKEL (reference sequence). CDR3 coding DNA: TGTGCCAGCAGCCAAGGACGGGGCGAGCAGTACTTC. This codes for CASSQGRGEQYF.